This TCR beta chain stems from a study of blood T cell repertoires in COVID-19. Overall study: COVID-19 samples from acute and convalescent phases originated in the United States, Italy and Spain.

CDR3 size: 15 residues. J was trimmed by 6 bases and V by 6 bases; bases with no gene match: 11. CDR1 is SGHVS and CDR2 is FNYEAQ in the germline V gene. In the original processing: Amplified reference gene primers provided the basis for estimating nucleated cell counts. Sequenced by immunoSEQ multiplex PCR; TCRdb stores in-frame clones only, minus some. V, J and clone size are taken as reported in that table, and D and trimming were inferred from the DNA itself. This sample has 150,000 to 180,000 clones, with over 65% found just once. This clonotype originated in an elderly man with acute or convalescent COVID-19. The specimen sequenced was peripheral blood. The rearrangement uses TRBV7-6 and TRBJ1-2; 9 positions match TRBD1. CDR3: CASSSAGQGIDGYTF. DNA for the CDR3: TGTGCCAGCAGTTCTGCGGGACAGGGAATCGATGGCTACACCTTC. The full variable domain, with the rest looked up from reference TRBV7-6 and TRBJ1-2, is GAGVSQSPRYKVTKRGQDVALRCDPISGHVSLYWYRQALGQGPEFLTYFNYEAQQDKSGLPNDRFSAERPEGSISTLTIQRTEQRDSAMYRCASSSAGQGIDGYTFGSGTRLTVV.